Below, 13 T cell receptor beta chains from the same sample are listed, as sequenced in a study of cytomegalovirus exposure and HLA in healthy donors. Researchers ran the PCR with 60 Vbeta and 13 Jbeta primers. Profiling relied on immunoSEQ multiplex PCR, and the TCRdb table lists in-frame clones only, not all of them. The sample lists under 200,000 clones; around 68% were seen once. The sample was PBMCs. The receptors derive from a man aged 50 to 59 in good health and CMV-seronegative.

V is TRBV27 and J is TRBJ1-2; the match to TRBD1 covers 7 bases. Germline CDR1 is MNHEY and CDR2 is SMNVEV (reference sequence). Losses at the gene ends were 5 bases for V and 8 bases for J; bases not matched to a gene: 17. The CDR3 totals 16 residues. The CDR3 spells CASSPIPGRGTAGYTF. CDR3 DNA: TGTGCCAGCAGTCCGATCCCGGGCAGGGGGACAGCCGGCTACACCTTC.

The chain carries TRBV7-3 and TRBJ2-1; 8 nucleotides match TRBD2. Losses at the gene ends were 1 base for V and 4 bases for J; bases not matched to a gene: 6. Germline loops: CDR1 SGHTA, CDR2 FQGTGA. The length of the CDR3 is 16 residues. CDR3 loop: CASSLIAGGAYNEQFF. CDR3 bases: TGTGCCAGCAGCTTAATTGCCGGGGGGGCTTACAATGAGCAGTTCTTC. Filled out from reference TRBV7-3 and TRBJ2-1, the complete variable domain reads GAGVSQTPSNKVTEKGKYVELRCDPISGHTALYWYRQSLGQGPEFLIYFQGTGAADDSGLPNDRFFAVRPEGSVSTLKIQRTERGDSAVYLCASSLIAGGAYNEQFFGPGTRLTVL.

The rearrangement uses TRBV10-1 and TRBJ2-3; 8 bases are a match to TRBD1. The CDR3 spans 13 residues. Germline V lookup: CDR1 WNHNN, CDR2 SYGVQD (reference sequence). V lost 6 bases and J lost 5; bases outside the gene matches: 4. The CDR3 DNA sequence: TGCGCCAGCAGGCCCACAGGGGGAGATACGCAGTATTTT. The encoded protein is CASRPTGGDTQYF.

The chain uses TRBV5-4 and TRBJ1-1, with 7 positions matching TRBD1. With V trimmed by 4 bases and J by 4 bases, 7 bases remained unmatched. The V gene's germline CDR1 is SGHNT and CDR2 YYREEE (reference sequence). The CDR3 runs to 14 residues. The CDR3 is CASSTRQGGTEAFF. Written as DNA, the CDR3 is TGTGCCAGCAGCACCCGACAGGGAGGCACTGAAGCTTTCTTT.

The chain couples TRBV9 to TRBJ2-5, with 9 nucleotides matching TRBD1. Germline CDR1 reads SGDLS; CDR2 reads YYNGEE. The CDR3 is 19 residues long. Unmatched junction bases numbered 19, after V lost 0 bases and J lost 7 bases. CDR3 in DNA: TGTGCCAGCAGCGTAGATCCCGGGACAGGGAACCCCCAAGTTGGGACCCAGTACTTC. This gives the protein CASSVDPGTGNPQVGTQYF.

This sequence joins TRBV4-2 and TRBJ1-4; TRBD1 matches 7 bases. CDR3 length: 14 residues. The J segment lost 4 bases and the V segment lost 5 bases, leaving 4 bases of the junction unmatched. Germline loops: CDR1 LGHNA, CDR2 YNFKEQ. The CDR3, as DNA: TGTGCCAGCAGCGGGGGACAGAGTAATGAAAAACTGTTTTTT. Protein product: CASSGGQSNEKLFF.

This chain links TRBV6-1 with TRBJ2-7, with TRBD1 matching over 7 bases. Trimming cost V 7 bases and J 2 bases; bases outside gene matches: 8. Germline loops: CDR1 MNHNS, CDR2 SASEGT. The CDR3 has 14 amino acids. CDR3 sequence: CASKAGTAAYEQYF. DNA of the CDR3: TGTGCCAGCAAGGCCGGGACAGCCGCCTACGAGCAGTACTTC.

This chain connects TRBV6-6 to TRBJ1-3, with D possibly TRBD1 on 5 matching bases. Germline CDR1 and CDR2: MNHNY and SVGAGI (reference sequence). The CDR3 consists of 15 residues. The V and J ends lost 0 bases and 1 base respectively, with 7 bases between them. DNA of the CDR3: TGTGCCAGCAGTTACTCTTCAGGGTCTGGAAACACCATATATTTT. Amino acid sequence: CASSYSSGSGNTIYF.

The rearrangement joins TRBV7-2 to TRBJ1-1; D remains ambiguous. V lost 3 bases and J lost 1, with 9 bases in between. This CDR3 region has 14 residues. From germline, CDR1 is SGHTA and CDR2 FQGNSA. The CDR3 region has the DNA TGTGCCAGCAGCTTGGGCCGGTCGAACACTGAAGCTTTCTTT. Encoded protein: CASSLGRSNTEAFF.

The chain's CDR3 is CASSQASEAFF. DNA of the CDR3: TGTGCCAGCAGCCAGGCCTCTGAAGCTTTCTTT. This rearrangement joins TRBV7-2 to TRBJ1-1; the D is unclear. This CDR3 is 11 amino acids long. Trimming took off 5 bases at V and 6 bases at J, with 7 bases between the two ends. CDR1 and CDR2 from the germline V gene are SGHTA and FQGNSA.

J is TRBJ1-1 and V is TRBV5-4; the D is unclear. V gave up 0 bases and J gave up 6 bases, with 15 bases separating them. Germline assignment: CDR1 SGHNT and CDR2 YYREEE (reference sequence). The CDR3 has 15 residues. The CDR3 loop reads CASSLETGGHAEAFF. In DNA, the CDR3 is TGTGCCAGCAGCTTGGAGACGGGAGGTCACGCTGAAGCTTTCTTT. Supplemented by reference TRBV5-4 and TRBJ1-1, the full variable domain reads ETGVTQSPTHLIKTRGQQVTLRCSSQSGHNTVSWYQQALGQGPQFIFQYYREEENGRGNFPPRFSGLQFPNYSSELNVNALELDDSALYLCASSLETGGHAEAFFGQGTRLTVV.

In DNA form, the CDR3 reads TGTGCCAGCAGTTTGGATGGGGAGCACCAGTACTTC. It codes for CASSLDGEHQYF. V and J are TRBV27 and TRBJ2-5; the D gene is possibly TRBD2 (5 bases). CDR1 MNHEY and CDR2 SMNVEV come from the germline V gene (reference sequence). The CDR3 covers 12 residues. Trimming cost V 3 bases and J 10 bases, with 12 bases left between them.

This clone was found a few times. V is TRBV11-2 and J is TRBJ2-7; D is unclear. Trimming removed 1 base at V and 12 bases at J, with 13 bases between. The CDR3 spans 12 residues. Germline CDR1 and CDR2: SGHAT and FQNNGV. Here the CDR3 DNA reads TGTGCCAGCAGCTTAGTGGGCAGCTCCCCGTACTTC. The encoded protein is CASSLVGSSPYF.